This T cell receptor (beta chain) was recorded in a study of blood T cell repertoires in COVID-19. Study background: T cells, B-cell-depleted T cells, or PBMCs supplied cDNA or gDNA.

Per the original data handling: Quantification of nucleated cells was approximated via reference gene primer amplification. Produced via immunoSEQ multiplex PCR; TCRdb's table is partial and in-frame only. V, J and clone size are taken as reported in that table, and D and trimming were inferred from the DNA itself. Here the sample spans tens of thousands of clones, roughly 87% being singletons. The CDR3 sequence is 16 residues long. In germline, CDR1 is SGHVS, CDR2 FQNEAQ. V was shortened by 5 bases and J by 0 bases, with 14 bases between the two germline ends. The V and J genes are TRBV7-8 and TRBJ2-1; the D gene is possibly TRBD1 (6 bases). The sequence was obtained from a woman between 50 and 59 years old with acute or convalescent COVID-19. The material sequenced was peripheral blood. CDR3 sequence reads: CASSPHTGSSYNEQFF. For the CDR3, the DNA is TGTGCCAGCAGCCCCCACACAGGGAGCTCCTACAATGAGCAGTTCTTC. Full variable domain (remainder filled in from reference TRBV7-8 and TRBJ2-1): GAGVSQSPRYKVAKRGQDVALRCDPISGHVSLFWYQQALGQGPEFLTYFQNEAQLDKSGLPSDRFFAERPEGSVSTLKIQRTQQEDSAVYLCASSPHTGSSYNEQFFGPGTRLTVL.